This record covers a single T cell receptor beta chain. Its antigen is not yet known. No clone much larger than this one lies a single base away; base qualities are absent. The data were taken from a study of cytomegalovirus exposure and HLA in healthy donors (TCRdb year 2017). Study-wide context: An earlier analysis of fewer than 750 of the donors reported 276 Gb of sequence data and 117 million unique TCR beta sequences obtained from some 200 million T cells. An early release covering some 640 HLA-typed donors comprised about 310 gigabases of sequencing data and around 86 million unique TCR sequences. Of the roughly 430 genotyped donors, roughly 80% fell in the genetic ancestry cluster associated with self-reported Caucasian donors. The aim of the study was to test whether cataloging public T cell receptors could identify signatures of past pathogen exposure. Using immunosequencing, the study profiled T cell repertoires from fewer than 850 subjects and related those repertoires to cytomegalovirus serostatus. Along with the roughly 610-subject first cohort, a separate validation cohort of more than 90 different subjects was used. To predict cytomegalovirus infection status, the study brought together high-throughput TCR immunosequencing, statistical association of individual TCRs with disease status, and machine learning. To study patterns of TCR occurrence, a later analysis re-analyzed previously published TCR beta repertoires from around 670 donors and added high-resolution HLA genotyping. In the later analysis, no new phenotypic data were used to find candidate immune exposures; instead, reliance was placed on TCR beta sequences and their occurrence across donors. An earlier analysis of approximately 580 of the donors used high-throughput TCR beta sequencing to judge whether each TCR beta V gene segment behaved as functional or pseudogenic. Donor age, sex, ethnicity and CMV serostatus were compiled together with the repertoire data. In a later genetic analysis, genome-wide SNP genotypes for about 55% of the roughly 700 donors were used, and that subset was treated as a discovery cohort. All discovery cohort repertoires had been generated on a single sequencing platform. Both class I and class II loci were covered by HLA typing, at four-digit resolution. The number of donors typed differed by locus, with roughly 629-640 for A, B, C, DRB1 and DQB1, around 560 for DQA1, nearly 610 for DPA1, and 400 to 490 for DPB1. Roughly 5 DR-DQ haplotypes were treated as single units for association and clustering because of strong linkage in the cohort. On average, 235,054 unique TCR beta nucleotide sequences were sequenced per donor among 300 to 500 genotyped donors of the cohort, with roughly 18% of those sequences being non-productive. The full study reports these points: In vitro tests confirmed that a few of the cytomegalovirus-associated TCR beta chains recognize cytomegalovirus antigens. In the study, some 180 TCR beta chains were listed as associated with cytomegalovirus. In both the original and validation cohorts, the classifier was reported to diagnose cytomegalovirus status with high specificity and sensitivity. The authors suggested that the approach could potentially be generalized to other disease states and immunological phenotypes. Some IMGT-functional V segments, including TRBV6-2 and TRBV6-3, could not be distinguished by the 87-base-pair reads and were therefore excluded. According to a later analysis, parvovirus B19, influenza, CMV and Epstein-Barr virus appeared linked to several top co-occurrence clusters. Presence/absence analyses assumed roughly uniform sequencing depth across donors, an assumption that may not hold. Immune exposure information for the cohort was limited to CMV serostatus. Across donors, most TCR sequences were observed very rarely, whereas some public TCRs were present in many individuals. At a false discovery rate of 0.05, a later analysis linked 16,000 or so TCR beta sequences to specific HLA alleles. In a later analysis, HLA-associated TCR beta chains showed more clonal expansion and lower generation probabilities than non-associated chains that were equally common. Strong co-occurrence of HLA alleles, especially DR and DQ, made assigning TCR associations to individual alleles difficult. Correlated functional status among segregating V segments might reflect linkage disequilibrium, but an unknown experimental factor could not be ruled out. In a later analysis, the rate of TCR association differed among HLA loci, with DRB1 alleles having the most associated TCRs and HLA-C alleles having the fewest. This cohort had only TCR beta chains sequenced, and the lack of alpha or paired-chain data limited which features could be detected. V-gene and J-gene trimming of TCR beta chains was associated with a missense DCLRE1C variant in a later genetic analysis, and the association was replicated in an independent cohort. Most CMV-associated TCR beta chains appeared to be HLA-restricted in a later analysis, and the HLA associations seemed to be driven largely by CMV exposure. HLA typing was unavailable for some donors at each locus, so association tests used only the typed subset. Compared with the roughly 700-donor mean, donors in an Asian-associated ancestry cluster had fewer N-insertions in productive TCRs, according to a later genetic analysis. Broadly in line with IMGT annotations, most TCR beta V segments showed up in productive rearrangements about 90% or about 30% of the time in an earlier analysis of 587 of the donors. Because counts were too low, roughly 18 rarely observed V segments, including chromosome 9 orphons, were left out of the earlier analysis of some 640 of the donors. A cluster of highly shared sequence variants was judged likely to be a technical artifact of the sequencing pipeline. A further reported finding was that TCR beta sequences accurately predicted the HLA-A and HLA-B alleles for most subjects in the first cohort.

The cohort consisted of 650 to 700 healthy bone marrow donors. At the time of sampling, all cohort members were nominally healthy, though unrecorded immune exposures were likely present. The donor tested CMV seronegative and was one of the 352 seronegative cohort members. Each donor provided a peripheral blood sample, and peripheral blood mononuclear cells were used for TCR beta sequencing. Genomic DNA was extracted from the blood cell samples with the Qiagen DNeasy Blood Extraction Kit. To prepare the library, the immunoSEQ multiplex PCR assay was applied. The multiplex PCR relied on a mix of 60 forward primers for TCR Vbeta segments and 13 reverse primers for TCR Jbeta segments. Amplification of the CDR3 region of rearranged TCR beta genes was performed with a multiplex PCR assay on genomic DNA. The Illumina HiSeq System was used to sequence the amplified TCR beta libraries as 87-base-pair reads. In the authors' own workflow: A later analysis counted some 80 million unique TCR beta chains across the 690 or so repertoires, and 9.5 million to 11 million of these chains were shared by at least two donors. A nearest-neighbor algorithm error-corrected the raw reads and collapsed the reads into unique sequences, merging closely related sequences to remove PCR and sequencing errors. To assign V, D and J gene segments, CDR3 sequences were aligned to IMGT reference sequences. For a sequence to be retained, a match of at least six nucleotides to both a V gene segment and a J gene segment was required. Rearrangements were classified as productive when the CDR3 lacked stop codons and remained in frame with V and J, and all other rearrangements were classified as non-productive. Following IMGT convention, CDR3 was defined as the stretch from the second conserved V-encoded cysteine up to the conserved J-encoded phenylalanine. The earlier analysis of around 640 of the donors excluded sequences that lacked an unambiguous match to a single V gene segment. An earlier analysis of several hundred of the donors called V segments functional above 56.7% productive rearrangements and segregating when the between-donor standard deviation exceeded 5%. A statistical classification framework was built for diagnosing cytomegalovirus status from the catalog of TCR beta chain sequences. V and J gene assignment, in a later analysis, came from comparing TCR nucleotide sequences with IMGT/GENE-DB human TR gene sequences. The TCRdist pipeline was used in a later analysis to assign CDR3 sequences and most-parsimonious VDJ recombination scenarios. In a later analysis, each TCR beta chain was defined by its CDR3 amino acid sequence together with its V-gene family, and reads lacking a unique V-gene family were excluded. In a later analysis, 450 to 600 highly shared, low-generation-probability nucleotide sequences were removed to address suspected cross-contamination and a sequencing artifact. For each public chain, a later analysis derived a clonal expansion index from normalized ranks of inferred template counts within each repertoire. A later analysis computed generation probabilities with a VDJ recombination model fitted to out-of-frame rearrangements, and checked the results against IGoR. A later analysis scored TCR-TCR, TCR-HLA and TCR-CMV co-occurrence with hypergeometric tests, applying a repertoire-size bias correction to TCR pairs. False discovery rates were estimated in a later analysis by permuting HLA or CMV assignments 20 times. In a later analysis, co-occurring TCRs were grouped with DBSCAN, and TCRdist sequence similarity was added when clustering was performed within HLA-allele-positive subsets. Repertoires with fewer than 30,000 or more than 120,000 public chains, plus five repertoires with anomalous nucleotide sharing, were excluded from co-occurrence clustering. As stored in TCRdb, this immuneACCESS dataset retains in-frame rearrangements with V and J assigned. A fraction of the clones does not appear; measured against another copy, unresolved V genes explain less than half of the discrepancy, and the remainder lacks a known reason. V and J calls and clone size come straight from that table; D and trimming were deduced from the DNA. Across this sample there are over 120,000 clones, with 65% to 85% seen only once. The ten largest clones represent 7% of the sample.

For this chain, trimming is 0 bases at the V end and 7 bases at the J end, and the number of junction bases without a gene match is 6. Spanning cysteine to phenylalanine, the CDR3 consists of 14 amino acids. The retained sequence is limited to the CDR3, 42 bases, with the frame set at the first base. From the germline V gene, CDR1 is SGHDT and CDR2 is YYEEEE. The receptor's source is a man aged 25-45 years in good health and CMV-seronegative. Sequenced sample: PBMCs. The chain is assembled from TRBV5-6 and TRBJ1-2, with 7 bases in between that match TRBD1. Read as DNA, the sequence is TGTGCCAGCAGCTTGGCTGAGACAGGGTCTGGCTACACCTTC. Its coded protein is CASSLAETGSGYTF.